The source of this T cell receptor (beta chain) is a study of blood T cell repertoires in COVID-19. Study summary: Sources were T cells, B-cell-depleted T cells, or PBMCs; the material itself was cDNA or gDNA.

CDR1 and CDR2 from the germline V gene are SEHNR and FQNEAQ (reference sequence). The CDR3 contains 16 residues. Trimming left V 5 bases short and J 0 bases short, with 14 bases between. Profiled with immunoSEQ multiplex PCR; TCRdb holds only in-frame clones, not every one. The sample contains about 82,000 clones, more than 85% of which appear only once. This receptor was identified in a woman in her forties or fifties with acute COVID-19. The sample consisted of PBMCs or T cells enriched from blood (not recorded which). The chain links TRBV7-9 to TRBJ1-3; D perhaps matches TRBD1 (6 bases). The CDR3 here is CASSPRQVFSGNTIYF. Here the CDR3 DNA reads TGTGCCAGCAGCCCCAGACAGGTATTCTCTGGAAACACCATATATTTT.